These T cell receptor beta chains were read from a single sample in a study of cytomegalovirus exposure and HLA in healthy donors. Libraries were prepared by immunoSEQ multiplex PCR; TCRdb keeps only in-frame clonotypes and omits some of them. The sample lists roughly 97,000 clones, roughly 80% occurring once. Sample: PBMCs. The receptors were sampled from a middle-aged woman in good health and CMV-seronegative. Both conserved end residues are part of each CDR3. Clone sizes are given selectively: once, few, many, or a class where the clone is expanded.

. | TRBV28 | CASSPLGGRGQETQYF
. | TRBV20-1 | CSAKTGPEAFF
. | TRBV18 | CASSPAGGSGRYEQYF
. | TRBV7-9 | CASSQPGLAGSGQFF
. | TRBV4-1 | CASSPGDMNTEAFF
. | TRBV13 | CASSSQGRLYGYTF
. | TRBV6-4 | CASSDSAGNTGELFF
. | TRBV7-2 | CASSEFPGGGNTGELFF
. | TRBV7-2 | CASSLDTNEQYF
. | TRBV19 | CASSTQAGGRYEQYF
. | TRBV7-9 | CASSLRRESTGELFF
once | TRBV4-1 | CASSLKAGQGYYGYTF
. | TRBV10-3 | CAIKGQGSYQPQHF
. | TRBV28 | CASSFDRGDREAFF
. | TRBV5-4 | CASSSGLAGVGTGELFF
. | TRBV19 | CASSTVAGGGEQYF
. | TRBV7-2 | CASSVGTSGYEQYF
. | TRBV5-1 | CASSVPGTPNEQYF
. | TRBV6-6 | CASSYPQGDGYTF
. | TRBV15 | CATSSRISSYEQYF
. | TRBV6-4 | CASSDSGGGNYNEQFF
. | TRBV6-5 | CASSYRPDRDYGYTF
once | TRBV10-3 | CAISGAGPPGATQYF
. | TRBV7-9 | CASSLGTGGGELFF
once | TRBV28 | CASSPRANYGYTF
. | TRBV27 | CASSLNGGSEAFF
once | TRBV29-1 | CSVGQSNTEAFF
. | TRBV7-9 | CASSLLGAGVMDTQYF
. | TRBV4-3 | CASRDRGRGGELFF
. | TRBV9 | CASSVEPGSSYNEQFF
. | TRBV10-3 | CAISLGQISGNTIYF
once | TRBV9 | CASSAQGETQYF
. | TRBV11-1 | CASSAPGSYNEQFF